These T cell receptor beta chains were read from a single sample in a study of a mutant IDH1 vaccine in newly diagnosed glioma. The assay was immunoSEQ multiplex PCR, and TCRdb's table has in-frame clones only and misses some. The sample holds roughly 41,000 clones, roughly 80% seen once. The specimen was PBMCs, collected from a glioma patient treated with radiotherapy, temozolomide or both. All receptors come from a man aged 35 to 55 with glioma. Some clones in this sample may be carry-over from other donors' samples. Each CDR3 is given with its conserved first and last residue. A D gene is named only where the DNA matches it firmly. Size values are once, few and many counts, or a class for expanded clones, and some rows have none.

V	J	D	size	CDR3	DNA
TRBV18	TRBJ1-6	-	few	CASSPDSNSPLHF	TGTGCCAGCTCACCAGACAGTAATTCACCCCTCCACTTT
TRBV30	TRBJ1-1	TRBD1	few	CAWRGTGGARTEAFF	TGTGCCTGGAGGGGGACAGGGGGCGCGCGCACTGAAGCTTTCTTT
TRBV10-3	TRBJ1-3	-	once	CAISEGALGGNTIYF	TGTGCCATCAGTGAGGGGGCTCTCGGCGGAAACACCATATATTTT
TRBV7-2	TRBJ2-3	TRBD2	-	CASSPLAGGPSTDTQYF	TGTGCCAGCAGCCCTCTAGCGGGGGGCCCTAGCACAGATACGCAGTATTTT
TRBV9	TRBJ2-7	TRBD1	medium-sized	CASSPRTGNGEQYF	TGTGCCAGCAGCCCCCGGACAGGGAATGGCGAGCAGTACTTC
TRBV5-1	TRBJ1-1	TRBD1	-	CASSSQGQGATEAFF	TGCGCCAGCAGCTCACAAGGACAGGGGGCCACTGAAGCTTTCTTT
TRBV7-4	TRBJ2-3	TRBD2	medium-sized	CASSLLRGGPTDTQYF	TGTGCCAGCAGCTTATTGCGGGGGGGGCCCACAGATACGCAGTATTTT
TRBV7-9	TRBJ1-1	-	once	CASSLWGGSSTEAFF	TGTGCCAGCAGCTTATGGGGGGGGTCGAGTACTGAAGCTTTCTTT
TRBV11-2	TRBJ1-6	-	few	CASSLAAGRSPLHF	TGTGCCAGCAGCTTAGCAGCGGGGAGGTCACCCCTCCACTTT
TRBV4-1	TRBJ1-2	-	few	CASSQGPAFYGYTF	TGCGCCAGCAGCCAAGGGCCGGCGTTCTATGGCTACACCTTC
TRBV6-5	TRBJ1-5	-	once	CASSVQGPGNQPQHF	TGTGCCAGCAGTGTTCAGGGGCCGGGCAATCAGCCCCAGCATTTT
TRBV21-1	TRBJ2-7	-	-	CASSIRQGWYEQYF	TGTGCCAGCAGCATCCGACAGGGCTGGTACGAGCAGTACTTC
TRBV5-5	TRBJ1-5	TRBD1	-	CASSLGQGTYSNQPQHF	TGTGCCAGCAGCTTGGGACAGGGGACTTATAGCAATCAGCCCCAGCATTTT
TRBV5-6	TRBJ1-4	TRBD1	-	CASSTDVHTGGNEKLFF	TGTGCCAGCAGCACGGATGTTCATACAGGGGGAAATGAAAAACTGTTTTTT
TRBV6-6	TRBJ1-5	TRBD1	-	CASSYPGQGGQPQHF	TGTGCCAGCAGTTACCCGGGACAGGGCGGTCAGCCCCAGCATTTT
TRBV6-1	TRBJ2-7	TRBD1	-	CASSATITGAYEQYF	TGTGCCAGCAGTGCCACGATAACAGGGGCCTACGAGCAGTACTTC